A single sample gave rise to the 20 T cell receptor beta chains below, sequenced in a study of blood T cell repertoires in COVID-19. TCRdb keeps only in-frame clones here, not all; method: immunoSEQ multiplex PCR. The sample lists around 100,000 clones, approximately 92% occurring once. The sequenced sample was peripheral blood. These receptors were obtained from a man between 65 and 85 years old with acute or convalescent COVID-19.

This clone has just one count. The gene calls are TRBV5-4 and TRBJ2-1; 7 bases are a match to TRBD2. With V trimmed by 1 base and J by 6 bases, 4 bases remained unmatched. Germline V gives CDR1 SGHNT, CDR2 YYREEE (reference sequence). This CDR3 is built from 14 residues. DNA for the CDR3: TGTGCCAGCAGCTTGATCCTAGCGGTCAATGAGCAGTTCTTC. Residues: CASSLILAVNEQFF. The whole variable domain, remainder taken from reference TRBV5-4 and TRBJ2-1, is ETGVTQSPTHLIKTRGQQVTLRCSSQSGHNTVSWYQQALGQGPQFIFQYYREEENGRGNFPPRFSGLQFPNYSSELNVNALELDDSALYLCASSLILAVNEQFFGPGTRLTVL.

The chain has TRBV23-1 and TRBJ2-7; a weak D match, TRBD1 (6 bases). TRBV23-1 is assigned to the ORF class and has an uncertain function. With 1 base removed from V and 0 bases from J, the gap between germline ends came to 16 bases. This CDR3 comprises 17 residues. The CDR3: CASSQYPRTASSYEQYF. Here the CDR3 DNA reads TGCGCCAGCAGTCAATACCCAAGGACAGCGAGCTCCTACGAGCAGTACTTC.

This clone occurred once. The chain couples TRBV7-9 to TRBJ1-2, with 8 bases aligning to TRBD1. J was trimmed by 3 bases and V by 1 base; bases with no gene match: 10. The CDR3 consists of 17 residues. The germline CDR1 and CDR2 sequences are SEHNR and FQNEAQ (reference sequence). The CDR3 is CASSLGGPDRADYGYTF. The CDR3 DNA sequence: TGTGCCAGCAGCTTAGGGGGGCCGGACAGGGCAGACTATGGCTACACCTTC.

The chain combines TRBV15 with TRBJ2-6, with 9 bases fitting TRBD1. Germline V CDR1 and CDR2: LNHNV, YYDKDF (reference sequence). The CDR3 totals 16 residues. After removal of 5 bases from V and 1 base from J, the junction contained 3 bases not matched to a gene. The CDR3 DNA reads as TGTGCCACCAGCGCCGGGACAGGGTCTGGGGCCAACGTCCTGACTTTC. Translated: CATSAGTGSGANVLTF.

CDR3 region: CASSAPRGETGELFF. In nucleotides, the CDR3 is TGTGCCAGCAGTGCTCCTCGCGGCGAGACCGGGGAGCTGTTTTTT. The gene calls are TRBV25-1 and TRBJ2-2, with no clear D. The germline gives CDR1 MGHDK, CDR2 SYGVNS. This CDR3 contains 15 residues. Trimming removed 4 bases from V and 5 bases from J, with 14 bases in between.

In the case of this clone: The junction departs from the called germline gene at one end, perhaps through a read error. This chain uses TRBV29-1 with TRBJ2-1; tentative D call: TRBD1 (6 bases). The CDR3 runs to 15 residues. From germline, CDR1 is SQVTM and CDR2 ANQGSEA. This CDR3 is CSVGVRLGAFNKQFF. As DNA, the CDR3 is TGCAGCGTTGGCGTTAGGTTGGGGGCCTTCAATAAGCAGTTCTTC.

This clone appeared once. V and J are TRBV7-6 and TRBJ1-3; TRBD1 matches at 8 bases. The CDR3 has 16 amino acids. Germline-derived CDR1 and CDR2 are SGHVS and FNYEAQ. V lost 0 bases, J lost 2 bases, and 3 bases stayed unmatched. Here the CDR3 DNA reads TGTGCCAGCAGCTTAGCGCCGGACAGGGCTGGAAACACCATATATTTT. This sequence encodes CASSLAPDRAGNTIYF. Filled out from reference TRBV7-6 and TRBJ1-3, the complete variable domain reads GAGVSQSPRYKVTKRGQDVALRCDPISGHVSLYWYRQALGQGPEFLTYFNYEAQQDKSGLPNDRFSAERPEGSISTLTIQRTEQRDSAMYRCASSLAPDRAGNTIYFGEGSWLTVV.

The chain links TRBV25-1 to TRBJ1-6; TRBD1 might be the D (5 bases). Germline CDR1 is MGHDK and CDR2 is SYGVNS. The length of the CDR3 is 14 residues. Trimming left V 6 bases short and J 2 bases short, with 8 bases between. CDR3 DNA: TGTGCCAGCAGGGGGCTGACCTATAATTCACCCCTCCACTTT. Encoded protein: CASRGLTYNSPLHF.

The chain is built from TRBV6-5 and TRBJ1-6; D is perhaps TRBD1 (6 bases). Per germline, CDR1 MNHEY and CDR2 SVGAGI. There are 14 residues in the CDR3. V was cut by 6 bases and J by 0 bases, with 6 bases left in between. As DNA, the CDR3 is TGTGCCAGCAGACAGGGCTCCTATAATTCACCCCTCCACTTT. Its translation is CASRQGSYNSPLHF.

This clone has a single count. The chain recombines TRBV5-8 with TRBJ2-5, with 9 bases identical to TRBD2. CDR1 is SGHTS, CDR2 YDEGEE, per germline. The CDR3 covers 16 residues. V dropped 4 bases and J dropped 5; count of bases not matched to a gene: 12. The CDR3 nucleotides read TGTGCCAGCAGCGCTGGGCGCGGGGGGGCCGGGGAGACCCAGTACTTC. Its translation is CASSAGRGGAGETQYF.

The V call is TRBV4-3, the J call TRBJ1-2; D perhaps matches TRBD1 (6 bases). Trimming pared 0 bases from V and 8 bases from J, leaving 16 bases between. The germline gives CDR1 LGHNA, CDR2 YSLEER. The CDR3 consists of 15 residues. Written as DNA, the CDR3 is TGCGCCAGCAGCCAAGATGGACAGAATAAATGGGGCTACACCTTC. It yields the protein CASSQDGQNKWGYTF.

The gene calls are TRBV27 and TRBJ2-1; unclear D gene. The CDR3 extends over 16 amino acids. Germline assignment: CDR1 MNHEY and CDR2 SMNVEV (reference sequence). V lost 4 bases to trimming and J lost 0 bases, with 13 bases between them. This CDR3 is CASSSWSPSSYNEQFF. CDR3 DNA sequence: TGTGCCAGCAGTTCCTGGAGCCCAAGCTCCTACAATGAGCAGTTCTTC.

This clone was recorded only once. In nucleotides, the CDR3 is TGTGCCTGGAGTGGCGACAGGGGGATTGAAAAACTGTTTTTT. Translation gives CAWSGDRGIEKLFF. The chain couples TRBV30 to TRBJ1-4, with 9 bases identical to TRBD1. CDR3 length equals 14 residues. Germline assignment: CDR1 GTSNPN and CDR2 SVGIG (reference sequence). The J segment lost 7 bases and the V segment lost 1 base, leaving 4 bases of the junction unmatched.

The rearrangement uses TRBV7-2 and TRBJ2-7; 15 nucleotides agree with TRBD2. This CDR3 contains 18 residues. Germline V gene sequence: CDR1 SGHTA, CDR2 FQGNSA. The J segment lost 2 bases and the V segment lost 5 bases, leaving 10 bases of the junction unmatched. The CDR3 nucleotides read TGTGCCAGCAGCCCAGGACTAGCGGGGGGGCGACGGCCCTACGAGCAGTACTTC. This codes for CASSPGLAGGRRPYEQYF.

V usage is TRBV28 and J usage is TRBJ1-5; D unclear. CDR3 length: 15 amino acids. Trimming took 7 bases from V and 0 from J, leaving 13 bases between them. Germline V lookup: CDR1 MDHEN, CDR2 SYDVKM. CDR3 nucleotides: TGTGCCAGCAAGTACGGGAGATATAGCAATCAGCCCCAGCATTTT. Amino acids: CASKYGRYSNQPQHF.

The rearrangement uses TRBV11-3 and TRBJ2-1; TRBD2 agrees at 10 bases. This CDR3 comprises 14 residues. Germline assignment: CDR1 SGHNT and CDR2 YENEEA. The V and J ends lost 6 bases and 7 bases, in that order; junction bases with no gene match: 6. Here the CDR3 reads CASSRASGGNEQFF. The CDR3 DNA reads TGTGCCAGCAGTCGCGCTAGCGGGGGAAATGAGCAGTTCTTC.

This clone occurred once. The CDR3 region has the DNA TGTGCCACCAGGCAAGGACAGACTAATGAAAAACTGTTTTTT. It encodes CATRQGQTNEKLFF. This chain links TRBV15 with TRBJ1-4; the D gene is possibly TRBD1 (6 bases). Germline V gene data show CDR1 as LNHNV and CDR2 as YYDKDF (reference sequence). The CDR3 extends over 14 amino acids. Trimming took off 6 bases at V and 2 bases at J, with 10 bases between the two ends.

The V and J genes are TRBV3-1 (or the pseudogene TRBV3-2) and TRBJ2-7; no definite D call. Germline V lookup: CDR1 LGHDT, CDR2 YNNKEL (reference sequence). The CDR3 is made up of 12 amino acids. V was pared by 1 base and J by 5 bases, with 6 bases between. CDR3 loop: CASSQGGHEQYF. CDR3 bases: TGTGCCAGCAGCCAAGGAGGCCACGAGCAGTACTTC.

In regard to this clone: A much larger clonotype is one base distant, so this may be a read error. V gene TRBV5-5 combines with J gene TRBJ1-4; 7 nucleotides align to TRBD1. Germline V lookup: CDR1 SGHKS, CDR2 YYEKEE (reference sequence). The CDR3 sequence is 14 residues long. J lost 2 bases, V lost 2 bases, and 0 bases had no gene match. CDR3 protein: CASSFRGTNEKLFF. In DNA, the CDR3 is TGTGCCAGCAGCTTCAGGGGGACTAATGAAAAACTGTTTTTT.

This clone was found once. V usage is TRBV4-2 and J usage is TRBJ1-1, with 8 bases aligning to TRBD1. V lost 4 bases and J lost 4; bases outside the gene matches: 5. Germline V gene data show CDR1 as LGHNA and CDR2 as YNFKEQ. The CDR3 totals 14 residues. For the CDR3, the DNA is TGTGCCAGCAGCCGCCCGACAGGGGTCACTGAAGCTTTCTTT. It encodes CASSRPTGVTEAFF.